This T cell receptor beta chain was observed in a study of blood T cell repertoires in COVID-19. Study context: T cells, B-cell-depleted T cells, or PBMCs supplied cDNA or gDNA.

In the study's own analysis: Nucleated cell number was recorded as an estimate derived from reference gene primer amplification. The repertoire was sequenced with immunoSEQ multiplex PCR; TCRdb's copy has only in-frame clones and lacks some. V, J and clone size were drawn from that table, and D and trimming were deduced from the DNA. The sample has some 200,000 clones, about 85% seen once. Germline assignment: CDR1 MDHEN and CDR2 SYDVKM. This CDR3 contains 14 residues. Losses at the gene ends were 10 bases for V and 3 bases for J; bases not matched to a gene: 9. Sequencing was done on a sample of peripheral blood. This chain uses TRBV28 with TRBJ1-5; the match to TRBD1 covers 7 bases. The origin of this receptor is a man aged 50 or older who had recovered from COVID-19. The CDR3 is CATVPGQFNQPQHF. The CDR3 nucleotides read TGTGCCACGGTTCCGGGACAGTTCAATCAGCCCCAGCATTTT.